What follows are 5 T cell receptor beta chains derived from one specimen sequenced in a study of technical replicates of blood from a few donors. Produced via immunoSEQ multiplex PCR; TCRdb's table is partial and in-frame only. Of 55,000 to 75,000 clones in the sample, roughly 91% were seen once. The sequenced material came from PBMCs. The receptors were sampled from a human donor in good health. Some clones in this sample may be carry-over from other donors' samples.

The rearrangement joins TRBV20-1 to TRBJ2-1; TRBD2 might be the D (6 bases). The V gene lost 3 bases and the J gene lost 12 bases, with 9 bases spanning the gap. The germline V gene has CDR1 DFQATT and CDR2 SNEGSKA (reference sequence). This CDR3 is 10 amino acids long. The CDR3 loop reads CSAREEGQFF. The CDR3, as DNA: TGCAGTGCTAGGGAGGAGGGGCAGTTCTTC.

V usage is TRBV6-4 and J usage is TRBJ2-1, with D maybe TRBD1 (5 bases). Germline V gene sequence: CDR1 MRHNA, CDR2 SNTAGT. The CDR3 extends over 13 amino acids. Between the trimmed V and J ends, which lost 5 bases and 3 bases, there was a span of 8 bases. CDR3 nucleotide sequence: TGTGCCAGCAGTCCTGACAGCTACAATGAGCAGTTCTTC. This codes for CASSPDSYNEQFF.

The CDR3 loop is CASSGMLNTEAFF. The CDR3 region has the DNA TGTGCCAGCTCCGGGATGCTGAACACTGAAGCTTTCTTT. The gene calls are TRBV18 and TRBJ1-1; the D is unclear. The germline CDR1 and CDR2 sequences are KGHSH and LQKENI. The CDR3 is made up of 13 amino acids. With 6 bases removed from V and 0 bases from J, the gap between germline ends came to 8 bases. The full variable domain, rest sourced from reference TRBV18 and TRBJ1-1, is NAGVMQNPRHLVRRRGQEARLRCSPMKGHSHVYWYRQLPEEGLKFMVYLQKENIIDESGMPKERFSAEFPKEGPSILRIQQVVRGDSAAYFCASSGMLNTEAFFGQGTRLTVV.

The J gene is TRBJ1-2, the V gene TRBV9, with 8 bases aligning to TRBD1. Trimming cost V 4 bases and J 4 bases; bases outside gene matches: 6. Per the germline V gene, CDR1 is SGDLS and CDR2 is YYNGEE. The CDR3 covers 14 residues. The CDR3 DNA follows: TGTGCCAGCAGCCCCCAAGGACAGGGCTATGGCTACACCTTC. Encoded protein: CASSPQGQGYGYTF.

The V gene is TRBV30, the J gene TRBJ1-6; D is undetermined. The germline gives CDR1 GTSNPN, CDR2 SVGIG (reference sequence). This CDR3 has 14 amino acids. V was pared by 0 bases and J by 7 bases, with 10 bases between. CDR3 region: CAWSVLVGNSPLHF. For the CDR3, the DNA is TGTGCCTGGAGTGTACTAGTGGGAAATTCACCCCTCCACTTT.